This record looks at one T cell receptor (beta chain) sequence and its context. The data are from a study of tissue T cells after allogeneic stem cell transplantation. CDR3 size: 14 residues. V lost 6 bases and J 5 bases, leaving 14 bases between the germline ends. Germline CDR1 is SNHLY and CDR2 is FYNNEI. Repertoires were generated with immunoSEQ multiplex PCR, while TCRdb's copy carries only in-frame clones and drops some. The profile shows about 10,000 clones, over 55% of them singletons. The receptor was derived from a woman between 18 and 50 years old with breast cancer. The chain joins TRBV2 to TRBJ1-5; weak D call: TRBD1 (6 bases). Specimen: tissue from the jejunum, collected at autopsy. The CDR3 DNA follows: TGTGCCAGCAGGGGCCGACAGGCCGATCAGCCCCAGCATTTT. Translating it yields CASRGRQADQPQHF.